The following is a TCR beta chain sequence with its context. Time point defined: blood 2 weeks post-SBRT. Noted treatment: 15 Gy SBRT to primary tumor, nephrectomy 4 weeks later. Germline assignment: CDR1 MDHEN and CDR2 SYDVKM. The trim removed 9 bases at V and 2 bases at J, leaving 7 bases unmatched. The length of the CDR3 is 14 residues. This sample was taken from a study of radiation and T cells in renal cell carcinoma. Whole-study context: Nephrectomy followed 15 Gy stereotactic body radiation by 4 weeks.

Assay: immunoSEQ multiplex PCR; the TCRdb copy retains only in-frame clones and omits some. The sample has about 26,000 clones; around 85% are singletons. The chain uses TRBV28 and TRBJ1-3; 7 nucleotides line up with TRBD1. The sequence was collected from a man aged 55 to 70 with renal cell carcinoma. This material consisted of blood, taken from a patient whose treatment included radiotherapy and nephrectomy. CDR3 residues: CASLGQAAGNTIYF. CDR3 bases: TGTGCCAGTCTAGGACAGGCCGCTGGAAACACCATATATTTT. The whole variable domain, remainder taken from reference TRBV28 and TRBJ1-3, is DVKVTQSSRYLVKRTGEKVFLECVQDMDHENMFWYRQDPGLGLRLIYFSYDVKMKEKGDIPEGYSVSREKKERFSLILESASTNQTSMYLCASLGQAAGNTIYFGEGSWLTVV.